These 19 T cell receptor beta chains were sequenced from one sample in a study of blood T cell repertoires in COVID-19. Using immunoSEQ multiplex PCR, the repertoire was profiled, and TCRdb retains in-frame clones only, with some absent. The sample has 230,000 or so clones, roughly 90% seen once; the top ten hold about 1.9%. Sample: peripheral blood. The origin of the receptors is a man aged 40-50 years with active or convalescent COVID-19.

This chain connects TRBV11-2 to TRBJ2-1; unclear D gene. The CDR3 totals 16 residues. The germline CDR1 and CDR2 sequences are SGHAT and FQNNGV. Trimming removed 5 bases from V and 0 bases from J, with 14 bases in between. CDR3 nucleotide sequence: TGTGCCAGCAGCACATATGACTCGAGCTCCTACAATGAGCAGTTCTTC. Residues: CASSTYDSSSYNEQFF.

This clone was observed a single time. V is TRBV11-2 and J is TRBJ2-7; D might be TRBD2 (5 bases). Germline V gene data show CDR1 as SGHAT and CDR2 as FQNNGV. The CDR3 runs 13 residues. The V end lost 1 base, the J end lost 4 bases, and 8 bases lay between the germline ends. CDR3 sequence reads: CASSLAGLYEQYF. Here the CDR3 DNA reads TGTGCCAGCAGCTTAGCGGGGTTGTACGAGCAGTACTTC.

The rearrangement links TRBV19 to TRBJ2-7; TRBD1 matches at 10 bases. The CDR3 length is 13 residues. The V and J ends lost 5 bases and 5 bases, in that order; junction bases with no gene match: 3. Germline values: CDR1 LNHDA, CDR2 SQIVND (reference sequence). The CDR3 is CASSLTGGNEQYF. The CDR3 bases are TGTGCCAGTAGTCTGACAGGGGGCAACGAGCAGTACTTC.

The chain recombines TRBV2 with TRBJ2-4; TRBD2 matches 7 bases. Germline CDR1 and CDR2: SNHLY and FYNNEI. This CDR3 has 16 amino acids. Trimming cost V 6 bases and J 5 bases; bases outside gene matches: 13. CDR3 protein: CASRPQAGLGENIQYF. The CDR3 DNA reads TGTGCCAGCAGACCCCAAGCGGGGTTGGGGGAAAACATTCAGTACTTC.

The V and J genes are TRBV7-8 and TRBJ2-7; weak D call: TRBD1 (5 bases). The CDR3 covers 19 residues. Trimming cost V 5 bases and J 2 bases, with 28 bases left between them. Germline CDR1 and CDR2: SGHVS and FQNEAQ. The CDR3 DNA reads TGTGCCAGCAGCCGCTGGGCCGATGGTTCAGGGCTCGTAACCTACGAGCAGTACTTC. Its translation: CASSRWADGSGLVTYEQYF.

CDR3 sequence: CASSLSHEQFF. CDR3 coding DNA: TGCGCCAGCAGCTTATCTCATGAGCAGTTCTTC. The chain couples TRBV5-1 to TRBJ2-1; D unclear. The germline CDR1 and CDR2 sequences are SGHRS and YFSETQ. The CDR3 loop spans 11 amino acids. Trimming shortened V by 2 bases and J by 8 bases, and 5 bases separated the two germline ends.

CDR3 coding DNA: TGTGCCAGCAGCCAATCTCGTGGAAACACCATATATTTT. It specifies CASSQSRGNTIYF. The J gene is TRBJ1-3, the V gene TRBV3-1 (or the pseudogene TRBV3-2), with D unclear. Germline-derived CDR1 and CDR2 are LGHDT and YNNKEL (reference sequence). The CDR3 extends over 13 amino acids. Trimming took off 2 bases at V and 3 bases at J, with 5 bases between the two ends.

The gene calls are TRBV5-6 and TRBJ1-2, with D perhaps matching TRBD1 (5 bases). Germline values: CDR1 SGHDT, CDR2 YYEEEE. The CDR3 spans 14 residues. The V gene lost 3 bases and the J gene lost 6 bases, with 15 bases spanning the gap. CDR3 protein: CASSWPEAGNGYTF. The CDR3 bases are TGTGCCAGCAGCTGGCCAGAGGCAGGGAATGGCTACACCTTC.

The CDR3 DNA reads as TGTGCCAGCAGTTCTGGGCCCTTTGGGCCTTCAGGGTATGGCTACACCTTC. It translates to CASSSGPFGPSGYGYTF. The V gene is TRBV28, the J gene TRBJ1-2; perhaps TRBD1 as D (5 bases). With 4 bases removed from V and 5 bases from J, the gap between germline ends came to 23 bases. Germline loops: CDR1 MDHEN, CDR2 SYDVKM. The CDR3 consists of 17 residues.

The gene calls are TRBV28 and TRBJ1-1; 7 bases match TRBD1. V gave up 8 bases and J gave up 0 bases; unmatched junction bases: 15. Germline V gene data show CDR1 as MDHEN and CDR2 as SYDVKM. This CDR3 contains 17 residues. The CDR3 DNA follows: TGTGCCAGCCCTGGGTCCGGGACAGTGGGGGTGAACACTGAAGCTTTCTTT. Protein: CASPGSGTVGVNTEAFF.

This clone was picked up one time. This chain uses TRBV6-5 with TRBJ2-3; 7 bases are a match to TRBD2. The junction had 9 bases not matched to a gene; V was cut back by 0 bases and J by 6 bases. Germline CDR1 is MNHEY and CDR2 is SVGAGI. CDR3 length equals 16 residues. CDR3 protein: CASSYSSGGVWDTQYF. The CDR3 region has the DNA TGTGCCAGCAGTTACTCGTCGGGAGGCGTGTGGGATACGCAGTATTTT.

The chain combines TRBV3-1 (or the pseudogene TRBV3-2) with TRBJ2-7; 15 bases agree with TRBD2. The CDR3 spans 19 residues. Germline V gene lookup returns CDR1 LGHDT and CDR2 YNNKEL (reference sequence). Trimming took 4 bases from V and 0 from J; bases not matched to a gene: 10. For the CDR3, the DNA is TGTGCCAGCAGCCGCTCACCGGGACTAGCGGGAGGACCCTCCTACGAGCAGTACTTC. It codes for CASSRSPGLAGGPSYEQYF.

This clone occurred once. V and J are TRBV19 and TRBJ1-3, with 7 nucleotides matching TRBD1. The ends lost 7 bases at V and 0 bases at J; junction bases unmatched: 18. The CDR3 spans 19 residues. In germline, CDR1 is LNHDA, CDR2 SQIVND (reference sequence). CDR3 in DNA: TGTGCCAGTAAGGGGACCAGGACAGGTTCTTTCTTCTCTGGAAACACCATATATTTT. Translating gives CASKGTRTGSFFSGNTIYF.

The V and J genes are TRBV28 and TRBJ1-2; D is possibly TRBD1 (6 bases). Trimming took 6 bases from V and 3 from J, leaving 11 bases between them. Germline lookup yields CDR1 MDHEN and CDR2 SYDVKM. This CDR3 has 13 amino acids. This CDR3 reads CASSPQGHYGYTF. In DNA, the CDR3 is TGTGCCAGCAGCCCACAGGGCCACTATGGCTACACCTTC.

With respect to this clone: The sample carries other DNA sequences with the same CDR3. The rearrangement joins TRBV6-5 to TRBJ1-5; a possible D gene is TRBD1 (6 bases). The V end was cut by 6 bases, the J end by 3 bases, with 9 bases between. Germline V gene lookup returns CDR1 MNHEY and CDR2 SVGAGI. This CDR3 has 13 residues. Written as DNA, the CDR3 is TGTGCCAGCAGGAGACAGGTCAATCAGCCCCAGCATTTT. Its translation is CASRRQVNQPQHF.

The genes are TRBV27 and TRBJ1-1; 8 nucleotides agree with TRBD1. CDR1 and CDR2 from the germline V gene are MNHEY and SMNVEV (reference sequence). This CDR3 comprises 16 residues. V lost 4 bases, J lost 1 base, and 8 bases stayed unmatched. Written as DNA, the CDR3 is TGTGCCAGCAGTTCAAACCTGGGACAGGAGAACACTGAAGCTTTCTTT. Translating it yields CASSSNLGQENTEAFF.

The chain joins TRBV2 to TRBJ1-2; D might be TRBD1 (5 bases). The CDR3 covers 14 residues. Germline-derived CDR1 and CDR2 are SNHLY and FYNNEI. Trimming took 3 bases from V and 1 from J, leaving 9 bases between them. As DNA, the CDR3 is TGTGCCAGCAGTGATTGGGGCCTTAACTATGGCTACACCTTC. Translating gives CASSDWGLNYGYTF.

This chain connects TRBV12-3 or TRBV12-4 to TRBJ1-1; D is unresolved. V was shortened by 8 bases and J by 4 bases, with 8 bases between the two germline ends. There are 11 residues in the CDR3. DNA for the CDR3: TGTGCCAGCCGGTTGAGCACTGAAGCTTTCTTT. Translating gives CASRLSTEAFF.

The genes are TRBV14 and TRBJ2-7, with a weak D call TRBD2 (5 bases). There are 16 residues in the CDR3. The germline V and J ends were trimmed by 0 bases and 2 bases, with 14 bases remaining between them. Germline CDR1 reads SGHDN; CDR2 reads FVKESK. The CDR3 reads CASSQERETSTYEQYF. CDR3 in DNA: TGTGCCAGCAGCCAAGAAAGGGAGACGTCAACCTACGAGCAGTACTTC. The full variable domain, in which reference TRBV14 and TRBJ2-7 provide the parts outside the CDR3, is EAGVTQFPSHSVIEKGQTVTLRCDPISGHDNLYWYRRVMGKEIKFLLHFVKESKQDESGMPNNRFLAERTGGTYSTLKVQPAELEDSGVYFCASSQERETSTYEQYFGPGTRLTVT.